This entry features one T cell receptor (beta chain) sequence. A second PCR, run for about 6 to 11 cycles, used a sample-barcoded 5' primer plus a J-beta primer mix. The template-switch adaptor, which had 12 random nucleotides, put a tag on each cDNA molecule. TCRdb analysed the 5' RACE reads with MiXCR anew, one entry per CDR3 protein. The sample gives 650,000 to 1,000,000 distinct CDR3 sequences, around 36% of which show up once; 10% to 15% is in the top ten. This entry belongs to a study of blood T cells in healthy people across ages. V was cut by 8 bases and J by 7 bases, with 21 bases left in between. Germline V gene data show CDR1 as SEHNR and CDR2 as FQNEAQ (reference sequence). The CDR3 sequence is 15 residues long. Each sample provided at least 5 micrograms of extracted total RNA.

This chain joins TRBV7-9 and TRBJ2-1; possibly TRBD2 for D (5 bases). The sequence was obtained from a man between 18 and 35 years old in good health. The specimen was blood. CDR3 coding DNA: TGTGCCAGCGGGCGGCCAGCGGAGATACGAAATGAGCAGTTCTTC. Encoded protein: CASGRPAEIRNEQFF. Full variable domain (remainder filled in from reference TRBV7-9 and TRBJ2-1): DTGVSQNPRHKITKRGQNVTFRCDPISEHNRLYWYRQTLGQGPEFLTYFQNEAQLEKSRLLSDRFSAERPKGSFSTLEIQRTEQGDSAMYLCASGRPAEIRNEQFFGPGTRLTVL.